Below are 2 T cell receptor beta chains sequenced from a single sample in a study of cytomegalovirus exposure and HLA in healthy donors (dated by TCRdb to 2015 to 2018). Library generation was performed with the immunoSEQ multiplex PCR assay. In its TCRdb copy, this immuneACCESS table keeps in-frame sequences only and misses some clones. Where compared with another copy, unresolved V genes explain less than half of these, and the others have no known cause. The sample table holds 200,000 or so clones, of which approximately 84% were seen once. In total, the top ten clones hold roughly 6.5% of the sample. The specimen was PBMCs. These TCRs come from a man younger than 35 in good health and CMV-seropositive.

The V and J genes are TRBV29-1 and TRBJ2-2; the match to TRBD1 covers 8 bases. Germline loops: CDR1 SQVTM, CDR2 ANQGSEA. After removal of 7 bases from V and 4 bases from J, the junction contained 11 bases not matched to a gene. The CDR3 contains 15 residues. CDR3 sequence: CSARTGSAGTGELFF. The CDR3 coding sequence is TGCAGCGCAAGGACAGGGAGTGCCGGCACCGGGGAGCTGTTTTTT.

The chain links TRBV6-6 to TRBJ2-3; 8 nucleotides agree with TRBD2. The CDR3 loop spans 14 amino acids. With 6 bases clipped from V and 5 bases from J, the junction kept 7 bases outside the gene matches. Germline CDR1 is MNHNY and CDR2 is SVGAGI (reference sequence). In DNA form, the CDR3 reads TGTGCCAGCAGCCTAGCGGGTGGGGGAGATACGCAGTATTTT. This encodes CASSLAGGGDTQYF.